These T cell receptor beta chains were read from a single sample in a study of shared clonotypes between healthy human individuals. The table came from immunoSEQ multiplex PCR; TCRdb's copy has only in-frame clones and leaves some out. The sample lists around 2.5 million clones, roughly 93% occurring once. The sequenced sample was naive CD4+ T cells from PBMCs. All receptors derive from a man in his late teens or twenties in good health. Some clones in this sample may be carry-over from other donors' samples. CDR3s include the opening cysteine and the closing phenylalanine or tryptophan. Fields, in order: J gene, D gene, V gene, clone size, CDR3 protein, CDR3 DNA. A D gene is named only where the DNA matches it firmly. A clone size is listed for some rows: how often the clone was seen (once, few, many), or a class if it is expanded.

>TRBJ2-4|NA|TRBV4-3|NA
CASSKEVENIQYF
TGCGCCAGCAGCAAAGAGGTTGAAAACATTCAGTACTTC
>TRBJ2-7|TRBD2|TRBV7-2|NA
CASSLGLVGNEQYF
TGTGCCAGCAGCTTGGGACTAGTGGGTAACGAGCAGTACTTC
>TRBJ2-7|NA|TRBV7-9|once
CASSLEGTSYEQYF
TGTGCCAGCAGCTTAGAAGGGACATCCTACGAGCAGTACTTC
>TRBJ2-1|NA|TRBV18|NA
CASSPTTDNEQFF
TGTGCCAGCTCACCAACAACAGACAATGAGCAGTTCTTC
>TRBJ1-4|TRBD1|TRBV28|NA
CASSLNDRVGGKLFF
TGTGCCAGCAGTTTAAATGACAGGGTTGGGGGAAAACTGTTTTTT
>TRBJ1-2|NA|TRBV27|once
CASSLTPGYGYTF
TGTGCCAGCAGTCTCACACCCGGCTATGGCTACACCTTC
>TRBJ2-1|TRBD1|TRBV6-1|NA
CASSQGAEGNEQFF
TGTGCCAGCAGTCAGGGGGCCGAGGGGAATGAGCAGTTCTTC
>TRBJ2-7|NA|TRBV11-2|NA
CASSLTDSGLEQYF
TGTGCCAGCAGCTTAACCGACTCCGGCCTTGAGCAGTACTTC
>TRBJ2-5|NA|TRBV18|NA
CASSPLLVGQETQYF
TGTGCCAGCTCACCGCTATTGGTGGGCCAAGAGACCCAGTACTTC
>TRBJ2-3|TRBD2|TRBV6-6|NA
CASTPGGSTDTQYF
TGTGCCAGCACCCCGGGGGGGTCAACAGATACGCAGTATTTT
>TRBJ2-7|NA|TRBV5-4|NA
CASSFSQPSEQYF
TGTGCCAGCAGCTTCTCTCAGCCTTCCGAGCAGTACTTC
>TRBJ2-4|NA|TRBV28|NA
CASSLWGVLGRGIQYF
TGTGCCAGCAGTTTATGGGGGGTTCTCGGGCGGGGCATTCAGTACTTC